This paragraph covers one T cell receptor beta chain sequence. A few counts support this clonotype. Which antigen it targets is not known. One base away there is no much larger clone; base qualities are not given. CDR3 length: 14 amino acids, cysteine to phenylalanine. Just CDR3 DNA is preserved here, 42 bases in frame from base 1. CDR1 is given as SGHRS and CDR2 as YFSETQ, both from the germline V gene. V lost 3 bases and J lost 7 bases; the stretch between them is 16 bases long. The donors were roughly 39 Caucasian individuals from Russia, aged about 6 to 100 years, who were systemically healthy. Around 10 milliliters of peripheral blood were drawn from each donor into EDTA-treated Vacutainer tubes. Ficoll-Paque density-gradient centrifugation was used to isolate PBMCs, with at least 6.5 million per sample. Trizol reagent was used to extract total RNA from PBMCs, with at least 6 micrograms per sample. Naive CD45RAhigh/CD27high T cell percentages were measured by flow cytometry on a PBMC aliquot from every donor.

Libraries came from 5' RACE. TCRdb records Illumina HiSeq 2500 as the sequencer. The second PCR ran for roughly 7 to 11 cycles and used a J-beta primer mix along with a sample-barcoded 5' primer. Each TCR beta cDNA molecule received a unique molecular identifier from a template-switch 5' adaptor carrying 12 random nucleotides. Each sample yielded at least 2.5 million CDR3-containing paired-end reads. First-strand cDNA was synthesized from all RNA with the Mint cDNA synthesis kit, primed by a TRBC-specific oligonucleotide. After uracil-DNA glycosylase treatment, a first 18-cycle PCR used universal primers M1SS and BC2_uni_R on all cDNA. On the authors' methods: For normalization, 1 million high-quality reads were randomly selected from each sample, with every read carrying a distinct molecular identifier. Reads sharing molecular identifiers were discarded rather than binned into consensus sequences. CDR3 identification, clonotype clustering and error correction used MiTCR with a Q25 quality threshold and the strictest error-elimination algorithm. A nonparametric unseen species model using Euler transformation provided a lower-bound estimate of total TCR beta diversity. TCRdb reprocessed the public reads (quality trimming at Q25 with fastp, clone calling with MiXCR) and kept in-frame beta chains. Here each entry gathers all rows of one CDR3 protein and keeps the most common genes and DNA. None of the V and J calls come from the authors' own analysis; TCRdb made them. This sample has 890,000 or so distinct CDR3 sequences in its table, and 55% to 65% of those were observed once. The ten largest clonotypes hold around 30% of the sample.

The data are from a study of blood T cells in healthy people across ages (dated by TCRdb to the mid-2010s). At the level of the whole study: Template switching captured roughly one uniquely barcoded TCR beta cDNA molecule per two T cells in model experiments. Age-related changes in TCR beta repertoire diversity were measured in the study by deep sequencing normalized with unique cDNA molecular identifiers. The donors were divided into four age groups: young (average approximately 16 years), middle-aged (about 39), aged (approximately 59) and long-lived (nearly 85). To avoid experimental bias, donors of different ages were spread randomly across the sequencing lanes. Two additional independent replicas of 1 million unique cDNA reads from the same blood draw were analyzed for two donors (one aged 18 to 30 and one aged 80 or older).

Study-wide conclusions, independent of this receptor: Estimates of total diversity based on one million sequenced T cells were considered lower bounds and underestimates. As age increased, observed TCR beta diversity per million T cells dropped in a roughly linear way, and a significant reduction was already evident by age around 41. Conclusive comparison of naive and antigen-experienced compartments was prevented by the profiling of bulk unsorted PBMCs. Compared with the aged group, the long-lived group had more naive CD4+ T cells, fewer expanded clones and increased TCR diversity, a pattern suggesting age selection. A strong correlation was found between observed TCR beta diversity and the percentage of naive T cells measured by flow cytometry. The CMV infection status of donors was not known, potentially confounding age-related changes in expanded clonotypes.

This TCR was recovered from a man aged 25-40 years in good health. Material for sequencing was blood. Recombination connected TRBV5-1 to TRBJ1-2; matching of 6 bases hints at TRBD1 as the D gene. The DNA sequence is TGCGCCAGCAGCTCAACACTTACAGGGTCTGGCTACACCTTC. The translation is CASSSTLTGSGYTF.